This T cell receptor beta chain was profiled in a study of cytomegalovirus exposure and HLA in healthy donors. PCR used 60 Vbeta primers and 13 Jbeta primers. Assay used: immunoSEQ multiplex PCR; TCRdb lists only in-frame clones, some missing. The repertoire consists of around 150,000 clones, with approximately 87% occurring once and the leading ten covering 1.5%. The sequence came from a man aged 40-49 years in good health and CMV-seronegative. The source material was PBMCs.

In DNA form, the CDR3 reads TGTGCCAGCAGCCCTGCGGGGGCCATGGCCTACAATGAGCAGTTCTTC. Its protein product is CASSPAGAMAYNEQFF. The gene calls are TRBV5-6 and TRBJ2-1; perhaps TRBD2 as D (7 bases). This CDR3 has 16 amino acids. Germline CDR1 is SGHDT and CDR2 is YYEEEE. With 4 bases removed from V and 2 bases from J, the gap between germline ends came to 16 bases.